This paragraph reports one T cell receptor (beta chain). Its antigen is not identified. The CDR3 totals 13 residues. Trimming cost V 6 bases and J 1 base, with 9 bases left between them. Germline CDR1 is WNHNN and CDR2 is SYGVQD (reference sequence). This entry comes from a study of blood T cells in healthy people across ages. The wider study: About one barcoded beta molecule per two T cells came from capture by template switching. General study findings and limits: Diversity of TCR beta per million T cells declined in a roughly linear way with age.

A sample-barcoded 5' primer and a J-beta primer mix were used in a second PCR of about 7 to 12 cycles. A template-switch adaptor with 12 random nucleotides tagged each cDNA molecule. In TCRdb, the 5' RACE reads were re-called with MiXCR into one record per CDR3 protein. Here the sample spans 650,000 to 700,000 distinct CDR3 sequences, approximately 52% being singletons. V usage is TRBV10-1 and J usage is TRBJ1-1; D possibly corresponds to TRBD1 (5 bases). The TCR was taken from a woman aged 80 or over in good health. Material: blood. The CDR3 spells CASRIQANTEAFF. The CDR3, as DNA: TGCGCCAGCAGGATACAGGCGAACACTGAAGCTTTCTTT.